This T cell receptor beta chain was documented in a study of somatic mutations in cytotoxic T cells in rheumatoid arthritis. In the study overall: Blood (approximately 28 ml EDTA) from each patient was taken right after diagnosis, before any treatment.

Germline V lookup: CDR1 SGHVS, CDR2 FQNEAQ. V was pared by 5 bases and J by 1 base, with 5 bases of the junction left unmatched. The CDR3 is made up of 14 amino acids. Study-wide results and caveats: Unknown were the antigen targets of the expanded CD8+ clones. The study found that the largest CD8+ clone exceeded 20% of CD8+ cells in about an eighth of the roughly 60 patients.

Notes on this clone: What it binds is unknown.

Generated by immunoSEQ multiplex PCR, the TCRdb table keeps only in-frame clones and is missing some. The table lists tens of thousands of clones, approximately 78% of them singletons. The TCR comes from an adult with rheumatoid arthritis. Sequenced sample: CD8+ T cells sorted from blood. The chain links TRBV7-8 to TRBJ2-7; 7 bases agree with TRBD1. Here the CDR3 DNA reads TGTGCCAGCAGCCTAGGGACAGATTCCTACGAGCAGTACTTC. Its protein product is CASSLGTDSYEQYF.